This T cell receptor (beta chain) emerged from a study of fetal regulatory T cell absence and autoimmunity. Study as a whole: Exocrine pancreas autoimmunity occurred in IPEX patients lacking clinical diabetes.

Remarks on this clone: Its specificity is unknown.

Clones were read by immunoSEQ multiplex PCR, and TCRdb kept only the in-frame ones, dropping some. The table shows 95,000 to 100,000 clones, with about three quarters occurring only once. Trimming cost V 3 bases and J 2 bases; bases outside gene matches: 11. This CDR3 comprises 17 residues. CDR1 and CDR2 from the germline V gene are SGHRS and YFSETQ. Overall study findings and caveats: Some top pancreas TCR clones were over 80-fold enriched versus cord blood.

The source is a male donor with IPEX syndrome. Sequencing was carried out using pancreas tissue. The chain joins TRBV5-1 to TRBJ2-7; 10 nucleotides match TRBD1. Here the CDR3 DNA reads TGCGCCAGCAGCTGGGGCTGGGACAGGGGCCTTCCCTACGAGCAGTACTTC. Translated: CASSWGWDRGLPYEQYF.